A single sample is the source of the 8 T cell receptor beta chains below, sequenced in a study of cytomegalovirus exposure and HLA in healthy donors (dated by TCRdb to between 2016 and 2019). Library preparation used the immunoSEQ multiplex PCR assay. TCRdb retrieved this table from immuneACCESS and kept in-frame rearrangements only. Not all clones are present; in checked studies, unresolved V genes account for under half, and no reason is known for the remainder. Present in this sample are 60,000 to 70,000 clones, more than 85% of which were seen just once. Under 5.5% of the sample is held by the ten biggest clonotypes. The source material was PBMCs. Every receptor here comes from a man in his late teens or twenties in good health and CMV-seropositive.

This clone has a single count. The chain uses TRBV4-1 and TRBJ2-6; D unclear. The CDR3 has 19 amino acids. The V gene's germline CDR1 is MGHRA and CDR2 YSYEKL. Trimming shortened V by 0 bases and J by 0 bases, and 15 bases separated the two germline ends. The CDR3 protein is CASSQDQVISSSGANVLTF. Here the CDR3 DNA reads TGCGCCAGCAGCCAAGATCAGGTTATTAGTTCCTCTGGGGCCAACGTCCTGACTTTC.

The gene calls are TRBV7-9 and TRBJ2-7; no clear D. V was cut by 5 bases and J by 0 bases, with 14 bases left in between. Germline CDR1 SEHNR, CDR2 FQNEAQ (reference sequence). The CDR3 spans 15 residues. CDR3 coding DNA: TGTGCCAGCAGCCACTATAAAGCATCCTCCTACGAGCAGTACTTC. This codes for CASSHYKASSYEQYF.

This chain joins TRBV2 and TRBJ1-1; 8 bases are shared with TRBD1. The V segment lost 0 bases and the J segment 7 bases; nucleotides outside the gene matches: 7. The CDR3 contains 15 residues. Looked up from germline, CDR1 is SNHLY and CDR2 is FYNNEI. The CDR3 region has the DNA TGTGCCAGCAGTGAAGCAGGACAGGGAAGGATTGAAGCTTTCTTT. It encodes CASSEAGQGRIEAFF.

The chain joins TRBV4-2 to TRBJ2-7; tentatively, D is TRBD2 (5 bases). V was trimmed by 0 bases and J by 4 bases, leaving 19 bases between them. The CDR3 has 17 residues. CDR1 is LGHNA, CDR2 YNFKEQ, per germline. The CDR3 loop reads CASSQDIVGSRPYEQYF. For the CDR3, the DNA is TGTGCCAGCAGCCAAGATATTGTGGGGAGTCGGCCTTACGAGCAGTACTTC.

The chain recombines TRBV19 with TRBJ2-2, with D uncertain. V lost 8 bases and J 5 bases, leaving 6 bases between the germline ends. Germline V CDR1 and CDR2: LNHDA, SQIVND (reference sequence). This CDR3 spans 11 amino acids. The CDR3, as DNA: TGTGCCAGTGGGCTAACCGGGGAGCTGTTTTTT. Encoded protein: CASGLTGELFF.

The chain uses TRBV27 and TRBJ2-3; D is ambiguous. Germline CDR1 and CDR2: MNHEY and SMNVEV (reference sequence). Trimming took off 4 bases at V and 2 bases at J, with 13 bases between the two ends. The CDR3 spans 15 residues. The CDR3 DNA reads as TGTGCCAGCAGTTCACAGACGCTGTCCACAGATACGCAGTATTTT. This gives the protein CASSSQTLSTDTQYF.

The V call is TRBV7-3, the J call TRBJ2-3; TRBD1 matches at 9 bases. Germline V gene data show CDR1 as SGHTA and CDR2 as FQGTGA. The CDR3 contains 16 residues. The V gene end was trimmed by 5 bases and the J gene end by 3 bases; junction bases not matched to a gene: 9. The CDR3 nucleotides read TGTGCCAGCAGCCCCTCCCGGGACAGGGCAACAGATACGCAGTATTTT. Protein product: CASSPSRDRATDTQYF. The complete variable domain, with remaining parts taken from reference TRBV7-3 and TRBJ2-3, reads GAGVSQTPSNKVTEKGKYVELRCDPISGHTALYWYRQSLGQGPEFLIYFQGTGAADDSGLPNDRFFAVRPEGSVSTLKIQRTERGDSAVYLCASSPSRDRATDTQYFGPGTRLTVL.

This clone was picked up one time. V and J are TRBV30 and TRBJ2-6; TRBD1 is a possible D gene (6 bases). The CDR3 contains 14 residues. Germline CDR1 reads GTSNPN; CDR2 reads SVGIG (reference sequence). V was trimmed by 0 bases and J by 4 bases, leaving 7 bases between them. CDR3 in DNA: TGTGCCTGGAGTGTTGGGGGCGGGGCCAACGTCCTGACTTTC. It is translated as CAWSVGGGANVLTF. Full variable domain (outside the CDR3, taken from reference TRBV30 and TRBJ2-6): SQTIHQWPATLVQPVGSPLSLECTVEGTSNPNLYWYRQAAGRGLQLLFYSVGIGQISSEVPQNLSASRPQDRQFILSSKKLLLSDSGFYLCAWSVGGGANVLTFGAGSRLTVL.